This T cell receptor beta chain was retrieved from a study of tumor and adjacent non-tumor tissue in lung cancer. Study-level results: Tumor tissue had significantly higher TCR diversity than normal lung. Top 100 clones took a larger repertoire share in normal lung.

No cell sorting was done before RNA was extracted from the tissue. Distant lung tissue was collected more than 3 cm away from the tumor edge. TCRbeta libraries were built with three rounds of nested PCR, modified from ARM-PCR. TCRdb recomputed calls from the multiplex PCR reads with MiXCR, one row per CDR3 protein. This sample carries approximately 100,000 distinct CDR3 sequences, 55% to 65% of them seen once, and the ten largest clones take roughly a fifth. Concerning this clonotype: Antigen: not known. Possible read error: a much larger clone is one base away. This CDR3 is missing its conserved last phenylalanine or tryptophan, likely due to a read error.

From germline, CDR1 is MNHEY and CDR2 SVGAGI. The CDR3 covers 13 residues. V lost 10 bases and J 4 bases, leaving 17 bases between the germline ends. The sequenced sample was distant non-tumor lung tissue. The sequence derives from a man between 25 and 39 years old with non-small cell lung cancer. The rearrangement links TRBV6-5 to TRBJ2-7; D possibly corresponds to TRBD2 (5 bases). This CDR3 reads CATPFEDLYEQYI. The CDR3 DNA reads TGTGCCACCCCCTTTGAGGACTTGTACGAGCAGTACATC.